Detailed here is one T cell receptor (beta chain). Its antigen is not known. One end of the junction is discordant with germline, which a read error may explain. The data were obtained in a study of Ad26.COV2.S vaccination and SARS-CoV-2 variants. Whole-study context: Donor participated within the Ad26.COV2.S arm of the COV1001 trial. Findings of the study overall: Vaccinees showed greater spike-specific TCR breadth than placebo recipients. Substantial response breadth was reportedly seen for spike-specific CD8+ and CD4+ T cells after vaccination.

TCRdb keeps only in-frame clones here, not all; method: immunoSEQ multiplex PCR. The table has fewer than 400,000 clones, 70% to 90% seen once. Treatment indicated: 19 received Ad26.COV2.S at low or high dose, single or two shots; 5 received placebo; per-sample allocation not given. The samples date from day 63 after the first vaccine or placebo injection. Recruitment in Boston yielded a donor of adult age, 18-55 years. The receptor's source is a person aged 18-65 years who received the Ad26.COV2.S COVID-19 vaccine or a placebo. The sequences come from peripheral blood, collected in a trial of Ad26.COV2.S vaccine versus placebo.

The CDR3 nucleotides are TGTGCCAGCAGTTACTCCGGGACAGGGAACGCTGAAGCTTTCTTT. Translating gives CASSYSGTGNAEAFF. V usage is TRBV6-5 and J usage is TRBJ1-1; the match to TRBD1 covers 9 bases. The CDR3 runs to 15 residues. Per germline, CDR1 MNHEY and CDR2 SVGAGI.